The entry below describes one T cell receptor beta chain. Deletions cut 5 bases from V and 0 bases from J, with 8 bases between. The CDR3 is 14 amino acids. Germline lookup yields CDR1 MNHEY and CDR2 SVGAGI. The study amplified TCR beta CDR3 regions using RNA transcripts. HTBI-primed first-round RT-PCR preceded second-round multiplex PCR. Via MiXCR, TCRdb re-called the multiplex PCR reads, giving one row per CDR3 protein. The sample lists roughly 700,000 distinct CDR3 sequences; roughly two fifths were seen once. The sample originates from a study of Graves' ophthalmopathy and Graves' hyperthyroidism. As the starting material, more than 8 ml of fresh peripheral blood yielded the PBMCs.

The sequence derives from an adult man with Graves' ophthalmopathy. J is TRBJ1-3 and V is TRBV6-5, with no clear D. The sample comprised peripheral blood. The CDR3 DNA reads as TGTGCCAGCAGTCCAGTGAGCTCTGGAAACACCATATATTTT. It specifies CASSPVSSGNTIYF.